This record looks at one TCR beta chain sequence and its context. Its antigen is undetermined. In TCRdb, the multiplex PCR reads were re-called with MiXCR into one record per CDR3 protein. The sample includes tens of thousands of distinct CDR3 sequences, 60% to 75% of them seen just once. The data stem from a study of breast tumors, draining lymph nodes, adjacent tissues. Study-level results: Compared with lymph nodes, tumors were less diverse; compared with nontumor tissue, more. Compared with basal-like, luminal-like tumors shared significantly more repertoire with nontumor tissue.

Germline CDR1 is MNHEY and CDR2 is SMNVEV (reference sequence). This CDR3 is built from 14 residues. V was cut by 2 bases and J by 3 bases, with 11 bases left in between. The chain is built from TRBV27 and TRBJ2-7; D ambiguous. The clonotype originates from a female donor with breast cancer. Some clones in this sample may be carry-over from other donors' samples. Sequenced input: tumor-adjacent breast tissue. In DNA, the CDR3 is TGTGCCAGCAGTTTAAAGTTTAAAAACTACGAGCAGTACTTC. Residues: CASSLKFKNYEQYF.